Below, 15 T cell receptor beta chains from the same sample are listed, as sequenced in a study of blood T cell repertoires in COVID-19. Data came from immunoSEQ multiplex PCR; TCRdb stores just in-frame clones and leaves some out. Of some 400,000 clones listed, around 89% were seen once; the top ten hold around 1.1%. Sequencing used PBMCs or T cells enriched from blood (not recorded which). These receptors all come from a man aged 30-40 years who had recovered from COVID-19.

The rearrangement joins TRBV27 to TRBJ2-7; TRBD2 is a possible D gene (5 bases). Germline V CDR1 and CDR2: MNHEY, SMNVEV (reference sequence). CDR3 length: 14 residues. V was clipped by 5 bases and J by 2 bases, with 13 bases between them. The CDR3 region has the DNA TGTGCCAGCAGTCCCCGACTATCGGCCTACGAGCAGTACTTC. Translated: CASSPRLSAYEQYF.

The count of this clone is one. The chain uses TRBV30 and TRBJ1-1; 8 nucleotides agree with TRBD1. This CDR3 spans 13 amino acids. The V gene's germline CDR1 is GTSNPN and CDR2 SVGIG (reference sequence). After removal of 8 bases from V and 3 bases from J, the junction contained 8 bases not matched to a gene. Here the CDR3 reads CAGTGAGYTEAFF. DNA for the CDR3: TGTGCCGGGACAGGCGCGGGGTACACTGAAGCTTTCTTT.

This chain uses TRBV28 with TRBJ2-5, with TRBD2 as a possible D gene (7 bases). The germline CDR1 and CDR2 sequences are MDHEN and SYDVKM. Trimming took 5 bases from V and 1 from J, leaving 14 bases between them. This CDR3 is 15 amino acids long. In DNA, the CDR3 is TGTGCCAGCAGTGGGGGGGCAGCCATCCAAGAGACCCAGTACTTC. Translated: CASSGGAAIQETQYF.

This chain connects TRBV9 to TRBJ2-1; a possible D gene is TRBD2 (6 bases). Germline CDR1 and CDR2: SGDLS and YYNGEE. The CDR3 extends over 15 amino acids. V lost 1 base and J lost 8, with 16 bases in between. The CDR3 here is CASSVRGREVDEQFF. In DNA, the CDR3 is TGTGCCAGCAGCGTACGAGGCAGGGAGGTAGATGAGCAGTTCTTC.

The V gene is TRBV7-9, the J gene TRBJ1-5, with D possibly matching TRBD1 (5 bases). The V gene's germline CDR1 is SEHNR and CDR2 FQNEAQ (reference sequence). The CDR3 has 13 amino acids. Between the trimmed V and J ends, which lost 4 bases and 5 bases, there was a span of 9 bases. For the CDR3, the DNA is TGTGCCAGCAGCTACTCGGGGGATCAGCCCCAGCATTTT. Protein: CASSYSGDQPQHF.

This clone was counted a single time. The chain combines TRBV3-1 (or the pseudogene TRBV3-2) with TRBJ2-7, with TRBD1 as a possible D gene (5 bases). Trimming removed 0 bases at V and 6 bases at J, with 9 bases between. Germline CDR1 is LGHDT and CDR2 is YNNKEL (reference sequence). This CDR3 is 13 amino acids long. The CDR3 DNA reads as TGTGCCAGCAGCCAAGACAGGGCGCGCGAGCAGTACTTC. Amino acids: CASSQDRAREQYF.

The chain joins TRBV7-2 to TRBJ2-1; 12 nucleotides align to TRBD2. V lost 7 bases and J lost 9; bases outside the gene matches: 22. The CDR3 is 19 amino acids. The germline V gene encodes CDR1 SGHTA and CDR2 FQGNSA. CDR3 sequence (DNA): TGTGCCAGCACCCTTATCGGTATCCCGACTAGCGGGAGATCGAGTGAGCAGTTCTTC. Translating it yields CASTLIGIPTSGRSSEQFF.

The rearrangement uses TRBV15 and TRBJ2-1; 9 bases agree with TRBD1. This CDR3 contains 17 residues. V lost 0 bases and J lost 2; bases outside the gene matches: 5. CDR1 LNHNV and CDR2 YYDKDF come from the germline V gene (reference sequence). In DNA, the CDR3 is TGTGCCACCAGCAGAGATAGGGGACAGGGAACCTACAATGAGCAGTTCTTC. Amino acid sequence: CATSRDRGQGTYNEQFF.

This chain uses TRBV28 with TRBJ2-7; D possibly corresponds to TRBD1 (6 bases). V was cut by 5 bases and J by 2 bases, with 13 bases left in between. Germline loops: CDR1 MDHEN, CDR2 SYDVKM. CDR3 length: 14 residues. CDR3 bases: TGTGCCAGCAGTATAGGACAGCCCCCCTACGAGCAGTACTTC. It yields the protein CASSIGQPPYEQYF.

The chain joins TRBV29-1 to TRBJ1-2; 7 bases match TRBD1. This CDR3 contains 14 residues. The V segment lost 2 bases and the J segment 2 bases; nucleotides outside the gene matches: 5. Per germline, CDR1 SQVTM and CDR2 ANQGSEA. In DNA form, the CDR3 reads TGCAGCGTTGAATGGAGGGACAGAAACTATGGCTACACCTTC. The encoded protein is CSVEWRDRNYGYTF.

The V gene is TRBV27, the J gene TRBJ1-4; D gene ambiguous. The CDR3 is made up of 14 amino acids. Looked up from germline, CDR1 is MNHEY and CDR2 is SMNVEV (reference sequence). Between the trimmed V and J ends, which lost 3 bases and 3 bases, there was a span of 8 bases. CDR3 in amino acids: CASSFLAANEKLFF. The CDR3 nucleotides are TGTGCCAGCAGTTTTTTAGCAGCTAATGAAAAACTGTTTTTT.

The V call is TRBV27, the J call TRBJ2-6, with no clear D. Deletions cut 2 bases from V and 4 bases from J, with 12 bases between. This CDR3 region has 16 residues. Germline-derived CDR1 and CDR2 are MNHEY and SMNVEV (reference sequence). For the CDR3, the DNA is TGTGCCAGCAGTTTAGAATGGGCTTCCGGGGCCAACGTCCTGACTTTC. Amino acids: CASSLEWASGANVLTF.

The CDR3 DNA is TGTGCCAGTAGTATACCCGGAGGGGTGATGGGAGAGACCCAGTACTTC. It codes for CASSIPGGVMGETQYF. J is TRBJ2-5 and V is TRBV19, with D possibly matching TRBD2 (6 bases). The germline V and J ends were trimmed by 2 bases and 4 bases, with 17 bases remaining between them. This CDR3 is 16 amino acids long. Germline V gives CDR1 LNHDA, CDR2 SQIVND (reference sequence).

This chain links TRBV5-6 with TRBJ1-2; the D is unclear. The ends were cut back, 2 bases at V and 8 bases at J, with 16 bases in the middle. Looked up from germline, CDR1 is SGHDT and CDR2 is YYEEEE. CDR3 size: 14 residues. The CDR3 loop is CASSFGVVSAGYTF. The CDR3 coding sequence is TGTGCCAGCAGCTTTGGAGTGGTTTCCGCGGGCTACACCTTC.

The genes are TRBV4-1 and TRBJ2-1, with D perhaps TRBD2 (6 bases). Between the trimmed V and J ends, which lost 0 bases and 0 bases, there was a span of 12 bases. This CDR3 has 17 residues. Per the germline V gene, CDR1 is MGHRA and CDR2 is YSYEKL. CDR3 nucleotides: TGCGCCAGCAGCCAAGATTCGCTAGCGACCTCCTACAATGAGCAGTTCTTC. This sequence encodes CASSQDSLATSYNEQFF.